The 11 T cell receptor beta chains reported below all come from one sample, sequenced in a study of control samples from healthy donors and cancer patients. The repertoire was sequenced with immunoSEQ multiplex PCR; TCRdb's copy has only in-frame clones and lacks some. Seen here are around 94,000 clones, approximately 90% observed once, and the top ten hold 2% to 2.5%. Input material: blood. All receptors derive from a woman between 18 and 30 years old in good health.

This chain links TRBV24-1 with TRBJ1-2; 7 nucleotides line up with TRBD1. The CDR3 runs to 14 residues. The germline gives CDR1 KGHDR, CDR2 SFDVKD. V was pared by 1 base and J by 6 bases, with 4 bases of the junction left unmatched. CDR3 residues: CATSDLQGRNGYTF. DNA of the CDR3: TGTGCCACCAGTGATTTACAGGGGAGGAATGGCTACACCTTC.

CDR3: CASSQDPVFSTDNRETQYF. The CDR3 bases are TGTGCCAGCAGCCAAGACCCGGTATTCAGTACGGACAATCGAGAGACCCAGTACTTC. The chain combines TRBV14 with TRBJ2-5; possibly TRBD1 for D (5 bases). Trimming removed 0 bases from V and 4 bases from J, with 24 bases in between. Germline CDR1 SGHDN, CDR2 FVKESK. This CDR3 has 19 residues.

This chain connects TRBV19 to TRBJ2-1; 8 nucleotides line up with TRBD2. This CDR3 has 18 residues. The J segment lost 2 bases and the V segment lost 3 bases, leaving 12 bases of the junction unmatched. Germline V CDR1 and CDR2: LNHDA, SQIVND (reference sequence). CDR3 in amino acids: CASSIFGGVSGAYNEQFF. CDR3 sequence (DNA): TGTGCCAGTAGTATTTTCGGCGGTGTTAGCGGGGCCTACAATGAGCAGTTCTTC. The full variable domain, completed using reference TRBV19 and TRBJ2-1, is DGGITQSPKYLFRKEGQNVTLSCEQNLNHDAMYWYRQDPGQGLRLIYYSQIVNDFQKGDIAEGYSVSREKKESFPLTVTSAQKNPTAFYLCASSIFGGVSGAYNEQFFGPGTRLTVL.

CDR3 in DNA: TGTGCCAGCAGTGGGGGAGGGATTAACTATGGCTACACCTTC. Translating gives CASSGGGINYGYTF. The J gene is TRBJ1-2, the V gene TRBV2; D unclear. CDR1 is SNHLY and CDR2 is FYNNEI in the germline V gene. V shed 4 bases and J shed 1 base, with 10 bases lying between them. The CDR3 sequence is 14 residues long.

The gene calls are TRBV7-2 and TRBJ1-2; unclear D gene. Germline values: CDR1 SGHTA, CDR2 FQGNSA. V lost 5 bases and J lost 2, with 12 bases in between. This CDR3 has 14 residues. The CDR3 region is CASSNRPGNYGYTF. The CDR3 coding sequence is TGTGCCAGCAGCAATAGGCCAGGAAACTATGGCTACACCTTC.

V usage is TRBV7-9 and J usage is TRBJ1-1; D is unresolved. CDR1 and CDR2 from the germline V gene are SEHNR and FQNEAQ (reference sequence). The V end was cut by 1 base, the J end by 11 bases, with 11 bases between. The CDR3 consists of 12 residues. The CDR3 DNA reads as TGTGCCAGCAGCTTAGACGTAGACGGGGCTTTCTTT. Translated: CASSLDVDGAFF.

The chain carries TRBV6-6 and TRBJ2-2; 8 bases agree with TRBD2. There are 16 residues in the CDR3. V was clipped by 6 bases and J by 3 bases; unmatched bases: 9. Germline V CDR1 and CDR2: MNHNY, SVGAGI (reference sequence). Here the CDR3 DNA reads TGTGCCAGCAGCCCCGGGGGTAGCGGGGACACCGGGGAGCTGTTTTTT. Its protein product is CASSPGGSGDTGELFF.

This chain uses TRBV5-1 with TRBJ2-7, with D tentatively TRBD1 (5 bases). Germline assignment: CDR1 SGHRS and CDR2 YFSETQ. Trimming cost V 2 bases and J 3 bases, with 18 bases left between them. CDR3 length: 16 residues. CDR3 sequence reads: CASSFDRTGLGYEQYF. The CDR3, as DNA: TGCGCCAGCAGCTTCGACCGCACAGGCCTGGGCTACGAGCAGTACTTC.

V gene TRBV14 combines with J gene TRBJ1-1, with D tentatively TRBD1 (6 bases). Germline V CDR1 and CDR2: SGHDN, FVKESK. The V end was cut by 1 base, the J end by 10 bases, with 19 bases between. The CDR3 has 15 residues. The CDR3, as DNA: TGTGCCAGCAGCCAAGTAGGAACAGGGCGGTCCACAGCTTTCTTT. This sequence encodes CASSQVGTGRSTAFF.

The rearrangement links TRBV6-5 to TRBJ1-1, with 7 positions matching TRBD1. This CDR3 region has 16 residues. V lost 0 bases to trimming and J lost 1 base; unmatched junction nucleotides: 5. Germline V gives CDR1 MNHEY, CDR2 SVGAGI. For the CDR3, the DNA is TGTGCCAGCAGTTACTCGACACAGGGGACGAACACTGAAGCTTTCTTT. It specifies CASSYSTQGTNTEAFF.

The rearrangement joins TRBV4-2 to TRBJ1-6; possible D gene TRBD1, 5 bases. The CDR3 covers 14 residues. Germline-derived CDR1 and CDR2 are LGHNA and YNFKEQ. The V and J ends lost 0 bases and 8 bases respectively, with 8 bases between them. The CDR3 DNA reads TGTGCCAGCAGCCAAGAAAGGGGTTATTCACCCCTCCACTTT. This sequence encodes CASSQERGYSPLHF.